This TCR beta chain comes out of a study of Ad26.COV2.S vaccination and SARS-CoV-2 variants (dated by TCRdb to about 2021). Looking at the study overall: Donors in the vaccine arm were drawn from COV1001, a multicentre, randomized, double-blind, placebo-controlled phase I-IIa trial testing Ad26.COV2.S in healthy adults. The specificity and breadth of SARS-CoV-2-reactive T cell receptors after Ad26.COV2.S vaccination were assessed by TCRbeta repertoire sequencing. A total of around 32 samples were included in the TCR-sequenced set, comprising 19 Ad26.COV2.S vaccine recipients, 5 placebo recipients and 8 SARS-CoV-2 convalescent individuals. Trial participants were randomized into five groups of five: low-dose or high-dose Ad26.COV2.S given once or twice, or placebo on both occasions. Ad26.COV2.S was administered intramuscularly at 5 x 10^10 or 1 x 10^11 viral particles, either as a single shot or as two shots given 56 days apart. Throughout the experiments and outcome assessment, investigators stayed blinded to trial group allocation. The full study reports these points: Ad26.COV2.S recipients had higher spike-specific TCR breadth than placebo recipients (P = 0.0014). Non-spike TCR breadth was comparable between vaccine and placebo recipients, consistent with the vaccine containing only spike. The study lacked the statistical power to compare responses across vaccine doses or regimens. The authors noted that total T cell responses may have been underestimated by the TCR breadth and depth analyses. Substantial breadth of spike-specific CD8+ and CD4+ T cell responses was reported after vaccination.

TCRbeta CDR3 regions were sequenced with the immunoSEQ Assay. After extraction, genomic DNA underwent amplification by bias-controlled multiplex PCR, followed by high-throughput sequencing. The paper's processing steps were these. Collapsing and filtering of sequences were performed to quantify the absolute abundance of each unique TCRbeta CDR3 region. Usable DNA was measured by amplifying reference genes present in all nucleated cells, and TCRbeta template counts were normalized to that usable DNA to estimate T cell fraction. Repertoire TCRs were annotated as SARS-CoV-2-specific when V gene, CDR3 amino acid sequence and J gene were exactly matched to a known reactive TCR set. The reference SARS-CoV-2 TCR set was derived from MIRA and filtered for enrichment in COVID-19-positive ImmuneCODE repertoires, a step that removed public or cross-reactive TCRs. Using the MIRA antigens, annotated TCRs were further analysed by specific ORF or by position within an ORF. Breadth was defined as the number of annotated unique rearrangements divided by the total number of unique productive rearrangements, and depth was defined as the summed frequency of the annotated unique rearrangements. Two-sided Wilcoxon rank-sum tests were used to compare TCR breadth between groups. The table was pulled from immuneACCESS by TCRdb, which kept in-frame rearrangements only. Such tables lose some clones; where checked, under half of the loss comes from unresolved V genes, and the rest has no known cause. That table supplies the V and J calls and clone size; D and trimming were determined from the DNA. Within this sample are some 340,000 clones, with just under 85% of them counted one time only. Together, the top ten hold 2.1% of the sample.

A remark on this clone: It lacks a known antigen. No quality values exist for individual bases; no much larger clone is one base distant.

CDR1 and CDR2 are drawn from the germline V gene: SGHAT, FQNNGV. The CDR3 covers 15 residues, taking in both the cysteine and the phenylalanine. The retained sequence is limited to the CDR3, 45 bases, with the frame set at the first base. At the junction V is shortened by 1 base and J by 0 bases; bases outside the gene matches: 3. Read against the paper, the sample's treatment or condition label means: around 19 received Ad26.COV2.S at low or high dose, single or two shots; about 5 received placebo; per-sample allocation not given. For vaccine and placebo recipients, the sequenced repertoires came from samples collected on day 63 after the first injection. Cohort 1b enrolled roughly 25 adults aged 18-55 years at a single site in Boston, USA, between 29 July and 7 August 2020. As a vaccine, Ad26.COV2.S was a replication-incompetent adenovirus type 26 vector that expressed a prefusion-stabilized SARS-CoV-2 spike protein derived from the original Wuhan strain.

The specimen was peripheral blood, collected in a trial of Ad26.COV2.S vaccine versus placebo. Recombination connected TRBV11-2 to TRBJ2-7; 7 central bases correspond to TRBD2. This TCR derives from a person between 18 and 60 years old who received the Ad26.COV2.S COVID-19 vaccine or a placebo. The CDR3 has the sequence CASSLAGRASYEQYF. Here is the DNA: TGTGCCAGCAGCTTAGCTGGGAGGGCCTCCTACGAGCAGTACTTC.